These T cell receptor beta chains were read from a single sample in a study of response to subunit inactivated influenza vaccine. TCRdb fed the RT-PCR reads into MiXCR, producing one record per CDR3 protein. The data hold around 320,000 distinct CDR3 sequences, with approximately 21% observed a single time. The sequences come from PBMCs from blood, collected less than 22 months after vaccination. All receptors derive from a man between 50 and 70 years old who received an inactivated influenza vaccine. CDR3s include the opening cysteine and the closing phenylalanine or tryptophan.

TRBV12-3/TRBV12-4	TRBJ2-2	CAEQGATGELFF
TRBV29-1	TRBJ1-1	CSVKGGGTEAFF
TRBV20-1	TRBJ1-2	CSWGQTNYGYTF
TRBV7-6	TRBJ2-3	CASSLNQVQGILDTDTQYF
TRBV20-1	TRBJ2-1	CSARDRRAGGYPNEQFF
TRBV20-1	TRBJ1-4	CSARGDRGRINEKLFF
TRBV4-2	TRBJ2-3	CASSLGGSSTDTQYF
TRBV10-3	TRBJ1-5	CAISSRDSFEPQHF
TRBV18	TRBJ1-1	CASSPTVRFEAFF
TRBV7-9	TRBJ1-5	CASSLVLIGEGNQPQHF
TRBV12-3/TRBV12-4	TRBJ1-6	CASRARQGTSSPLHF
TRBV20-1	TRBJ2-1	CSARASGRAGEQFF
TRBV20-1	TRBJ2-4	CSAPVASGRNIQYF
TRBV12-3/TRBV12-4	TRBJ1-1	CASSMGQMNTEAFF
TRBV15	TRBJ1-3	CATSEGAISGNTIYF
TRBV7-6	TRBJ1-4	CASSLANEKLFF
TRBV18	TRBJ2-2	CASSPLRQQNTGELFF
TRBV10-3	TRBJ2-3	CAISASGRDTQYF
TRBV6-2/TRBV6-3	TRBJ1-5	CASSFSGTHSNQPQHF
TRBV7-9	TRBJ1-6	CAGASDTYNSPLHF
TRBV6-2/TRBV6-3	TRBJ2-4	CASTGTGGGGNIQYF
TRBV6-2/TRBV6-3	TRBJ1-1	CASTKGGQHTEAFF
TRBV6-1	TRBJ1-1	CASREQGALNTEAFF
TRBV7-9	TRBJ1-2	CASSLEVTGANYGYTF
TRBV12-3/TRBV12-4	TRBJ1-5	CASSQGQGVLSQPQHF
TRBV5-1	TRBJ2-3	CASSPDGQGTDTQYF
TRBV27	TRBJ2-2	CASSRREGAGELFF
TRBV5-1	TRBJ2-2	CASSQGSNTGELFF
TRBV12-3/TRBV12-4	TRBJ1-1	CASSFAGGTEAFF
TRBV27	TRBJ1-2	CASRAGTDYGYTF
TRBV6-5	TRBJ2-2	CASSYITTGELFF
TRBV6-5	TRBJ1-2	CASSYRAGNEGYTF
TRBV20-1	TRBJ1-1	CSASWKGGSTEAFF
TRBV10-3	TRBJ1-5	CTLSFGRTGTLGGNQPQHF
TRBV20-1	TRBJ1-6	CSASMGTDPQISPLHF
TRBV20-1	TRBJ1-2	CSVTLPGSSGYTF
TRBV4-3	TRBJ1-6	CASSQSGTGFASPLHF
TRBV6-2/TRBV6-3	TRBJ2-3	CAIHEAGRSDTQYF
TRBV7-9	TRBJ2-2	CASSGGREELFF
TRBV27	TRBJ1-2	CASSFSGQVGGYTF
TRBV7-9	TRBJ2-1	CASSPPGVNYNEQFF
TRBV15	TRBJ1-4	CATSEDRGLGEKLFF